The clone carrying this T cell receptor beta chain was seen only a few times. Its antigen remains unknown. These data belong to a study of T-cell reconstitution after alpha-beta-depleted transplantation in children. Study-level results: A year post-transplant, T-cell counts and diversity derived mostly from newly produced T cells. Surviving recipient T cells and intrathymic progenitors accounted for some patients' high TCRbeta diversity at day 60.

It was with unique molecular identifiers that the TCRbeta library was prepared. TCRdb re-derived calls from the PCR reads in MiXCR, one entry per CDR3 protein. This table has about 830,000 distinct CDR3 sequences, roughly 15% appearing once. Per germline, CDR1 DFQATT and CDR2 SNEGSKA (reference sequence). V lost 2 bases and J 2 bases, leaving 12 bases between the germline ends. This CDR3 has 15 residues. V gene TRBV20-1 combines with J gene TRBJ2-2; D might be TRBD1 (5 bases). This sequence was found in a male patient aged 10-17 years who had a stem cell transplant for acute lymphoblastic leukemia, so the T cells may come from the graft donor. The material was PBMCs, mostly from graft donor cells, obtained 360 days after TCRalphabeta/CD19-depleted stem cell transplant. CDR3 sequence reads: CSARLLDRNTGELFF. The CDR3, as DNA: TGCAGTGCTAGACTTCTTGACAGAAACACCGGGGAGCTGTTTTTT.